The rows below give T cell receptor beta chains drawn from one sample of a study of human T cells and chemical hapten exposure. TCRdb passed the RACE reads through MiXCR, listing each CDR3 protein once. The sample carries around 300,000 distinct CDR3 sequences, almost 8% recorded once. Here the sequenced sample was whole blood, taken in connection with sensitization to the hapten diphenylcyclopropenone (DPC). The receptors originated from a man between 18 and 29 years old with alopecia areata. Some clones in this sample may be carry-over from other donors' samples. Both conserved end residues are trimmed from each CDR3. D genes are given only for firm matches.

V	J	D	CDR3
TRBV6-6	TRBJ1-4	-	ASTRGGTVGNEKLF
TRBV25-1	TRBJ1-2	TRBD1	ASTLGTGNGYT
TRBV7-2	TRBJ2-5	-	ASSFVGKSGETQY
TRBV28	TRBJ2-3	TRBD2	ASSNAGGPGTDTQY
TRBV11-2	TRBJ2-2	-	ASRFPGSGELF
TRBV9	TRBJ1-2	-	ASSVSATVNYGYT
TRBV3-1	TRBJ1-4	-	ASSEARDATNEKLF
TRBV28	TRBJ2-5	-	ASSTPELTQETQY
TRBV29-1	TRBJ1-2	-	SVEDVRGYT
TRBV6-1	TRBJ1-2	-	ASRQRDKGYT
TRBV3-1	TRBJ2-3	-	ASRPNAGDTQY
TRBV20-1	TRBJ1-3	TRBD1	SVETGNGNTIY
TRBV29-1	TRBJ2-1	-	SVFSRGNEQF
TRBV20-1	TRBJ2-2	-	SAIQGGNTGELF
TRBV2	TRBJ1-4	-	ASSETEADTGPFNEKLF
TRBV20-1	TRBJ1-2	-	SANRAGSANYGYT
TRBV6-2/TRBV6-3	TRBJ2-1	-	ASSSGTRDHEQF
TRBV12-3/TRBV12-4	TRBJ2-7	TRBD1	ASSSYTGTGGYEQY
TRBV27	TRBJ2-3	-	ASKWGGHTDTQY
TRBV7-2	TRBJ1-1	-	ASSLAKVGRTEAF
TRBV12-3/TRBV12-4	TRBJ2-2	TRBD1	ASSTPGTGNTGELF
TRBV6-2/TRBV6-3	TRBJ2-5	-	ASSRRDTQETQY
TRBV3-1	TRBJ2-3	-	ASSLYSTSARPDTQY
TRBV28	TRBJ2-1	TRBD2	ASSLLAGGPREQF
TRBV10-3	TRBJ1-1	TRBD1	AIRKDRDTEAF
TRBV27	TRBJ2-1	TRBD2	ASISLAGYSYNEQF
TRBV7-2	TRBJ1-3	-	ASSPTFQGPGNTIY
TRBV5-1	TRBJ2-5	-	ASSMVTAFRETQY
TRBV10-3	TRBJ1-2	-	AIEGTSGYGYT
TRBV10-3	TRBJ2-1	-	AISVYNEQF
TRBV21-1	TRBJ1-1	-	ASSKGAPGRDAHTEAF
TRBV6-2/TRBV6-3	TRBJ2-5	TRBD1	ASSYPRDSQETQY
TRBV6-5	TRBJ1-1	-	ASSSRDTEAF
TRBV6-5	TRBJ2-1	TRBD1	ASSYSMVGTGYYNEQF
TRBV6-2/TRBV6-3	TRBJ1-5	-	ASSFDRRGNQPQH
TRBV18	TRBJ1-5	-	ASSPGPFNQPQH